The 7 T cell receptor beta chains below all came from one sample that was sequenced in a study of post-analysis software for immune sequencing data. General observations from the study: Five TRBV segments, TRBV5-6, TRBV5-1 and TRBV20-1 among them, were found more frequent in patients than controls.

The TCR beta cDNA libraries contained unique molecular identifiers. TCRdb recomputed calls from the PCR reads with MiXCR, one row per CDR3 protein. The table includes hundreds of thousands of distinct CDR3 sequences, roughly three fifths detected once. No antigen is known for these receptors. Sequencing was carried out using blood. The receptors were gathered from a girl under 10 years old with multiple sclerosis.

V gene TRBV4-1 combines with J gene TRBJ2-7; no clear D. Germline-derived CDR1 and CDR2 are MGHRA and YSYEKL. The CDR3 consists of 14 residues. The germline V and J ends were trimmed by 1 base and 2 bases, with 9 bases remaining between them. CDR3: CASSQVPATYEQYF. For the CDR3, the DNA is TGCGCCAGCAGCCAAGTTCCGGCAACCTACGAGCAGTACTTC.

This clonotype showed up just once. A junction end diverges from the germline sequence, so it may reflect a read error. This rearrangement joins TRBV10-3 to TRBJ2-3; TRBD2 matches 7 bases. Germline CDR1 is ENHRY and CDR2 is SYGVKD. The CDR3 length is 15 residues. Written as DNA, the CDR3 is TGTGCCGTCAGTTTCCAAGCGGGAAGGCCAGATACGCAGTATTTT. Translating gives CAVSFQAGRPDTQYF.

This clonotype occurred once. The chain links TRBV5-6 to TRBJ2-1, with D hard to call. V lost 1 base and J 3 bases, leaving 14 bases between the germline ends. Germline V lookup: CDR1 SGHDT, CDR2 YYEEEE. The CDR3 has 16 residues. CDR3 in DNA: TGTGCCAGCAGCTTGTGGGCACCCCTATACTACAATGAGCAGTTCTTC. Protein product: CASSLWAPLYYNEQFF.

This chain connects TRBV7-9 to TRBJ2-3; 7 positions match TRBD2. After removal of 5 bases from V and 0 bases from J, the junction contained 14 bases not matched to a gene. This CDR3 is built from 18 residues. The germline V gene has CDR1 SEHNR and CDR2 FQNEAQ (reference sequence). CDR3 DNA: TGTGCCAGCAGCGACGGGACGGAAAGCGGGATAAGCACAGATACGCAGTATTTT. This gives the protein CASSDGTESGISTDTQYF.

The chain carries TRBV6-1 and TRBJ1-1; 10 bases map to TRBD1. The ends lost 6 bases at V and 5 bases at J; junction bases unmatched: 9. This CDR3 has 15 residues. In germline, CDR1 is MNHNS, CDR2 SASEGT. The CDR3 is CASRILTGGWTEAFF. The CDR3 coding sequence is TGTGCCAGCAGGATTTTGACAGGGGGCTGGACTGAAGCTTTCTTT.

This chain connects TRBV10-3 to TRBJ2-7; D may be TRBD1 (6 bases). The ends were cut back, 5 bases at V and 3 bases at J, with 11 bases in the middle. CDR1 ENHRY and CDR2 SYGVKD come from the germline V gene. The CDR3 is 13 amino acids. This CDR3 reads CAISSGAGYEQYF. The DNA of the CDR3 is TGTGCCATCAGTTCAGGGGCGGGCTACGAGCAGTACTTC.

The chain combines TRBV20-1 with TRBJ1-5, with 10 bases identical to TRBD1. The CDR3 has 18 amino acids. The germline CDR1 and CDR2 sequences are DFQATT and SNEGSKA (reference sequence). The V and J ends lost 4 bases and 2 bases, in that order; junction bases with no gene match: 14. Written as DNA, the CDR3 is TGCAGTGCTAAGAGCGGGTTGGCAGGGACAGGGGGCAATCAGCCCCAGCATTTT. Residues: CSAKSGLAGTGGNQPQHF.